This TCR beta chain emerged from a study of graft-versus-host responses after intestinal transplantation. Libraries were prepared by immunoSEQ multiplex PCR; TCRdb keeps only in-frame clonotypes and omits some of them. The sample yields under 5,500 clones, roughly three quarters seen once. Graft-derived tissue was subjected to processing to liberate intraepithelial and lamina propria lymphocytes. The CDR3 consists of 14 residues. Trimming left V 2 bases short and J 4 bases short, with 11 bases between. Germline CDR1 is SGHAT and CDR2 is FQDESV (reference sequence). The source of this sequence is a human patient who received an intestinal transplant, so some T cells may come from the graft donor. The sequences come from ileum tissue, collected 330 to 350 days after intestinal transplantation. The chain links TRBV11-1 to TRBJ1-2, with D perhaps matching TRBD1 (5 bases). CDR3 region: CASSLSVGGYGYTF. The CDR3 DNA follows: TGTGCCAGCAGCTTAAGTGTCGGGGGCTATGGCTACACCTTC.